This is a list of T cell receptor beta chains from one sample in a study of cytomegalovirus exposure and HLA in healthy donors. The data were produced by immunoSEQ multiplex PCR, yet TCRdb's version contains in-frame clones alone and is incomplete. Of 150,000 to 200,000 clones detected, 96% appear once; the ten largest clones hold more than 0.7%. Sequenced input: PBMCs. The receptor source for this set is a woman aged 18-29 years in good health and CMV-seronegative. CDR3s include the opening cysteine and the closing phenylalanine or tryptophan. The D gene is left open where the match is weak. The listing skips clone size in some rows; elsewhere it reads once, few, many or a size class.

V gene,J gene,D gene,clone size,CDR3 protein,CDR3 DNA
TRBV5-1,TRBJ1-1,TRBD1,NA,CASSLVTGGSTEAFF,TGCGCCAGCAGCTTGGTTACAGGGGGGAGCACTGAAGCTTTCTTT
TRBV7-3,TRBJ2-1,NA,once,CASSFNGLPYNEQFF,TGTGCCAGCAGCTTTAATGGACTACCCTACAATGAGCAGTTCTTC
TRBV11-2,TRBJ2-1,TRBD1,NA,CASSTGQGKNEQFF,TGTGCCAGCAGCACAGGACAGGGGAAGAATGAGCAGTTCTTC
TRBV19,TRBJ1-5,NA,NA,CASIPVHRVQGQPQHF,TGTGCCAGTATTCCTGTCCACAGGGTGCAGGGGCAGCCCCAGCATTTT
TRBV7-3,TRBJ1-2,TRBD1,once,CASSGTPRDSGYGYTF,TGTGCCAGCAGCGGAACTCCGAGGGACAGCGGCTATGGCTACACCTTC
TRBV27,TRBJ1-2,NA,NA,CASSSNYLIGRGGGYTF,TGTGCCAGCAGTTCCAACTACCTTATAGGGAGGGGGGGTGGCTACACCTTC
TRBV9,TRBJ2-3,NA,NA,CASSVIGGLDTQYF,TGTGCCAGCAGCGTAATCGGGGGGCTGGATACGCAGTATTTT
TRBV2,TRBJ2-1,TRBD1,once,CAISLGQGKFF,TGTGCCATCTCCCTGGGACAGGGCAAGTTCTTC
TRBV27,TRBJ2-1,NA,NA,CASSPRVEPYNEQFF,TGTGCCAGCAGTCCCAGAGTGGAGCCCTACAATGAGCAGTTCTTC
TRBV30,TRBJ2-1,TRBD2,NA,CAWVSPGLGNEQFF,TGTGCCTGGGTAAGCCCGGGACTAGGAAATGAGCAGTTCTTC
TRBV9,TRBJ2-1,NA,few,CASSVAWGGGPLNEQFF,TGTGCCAGCAGCGTAGCTTGGGGGGGCGGTCCTCTCAATGAGCAGTTCTTC
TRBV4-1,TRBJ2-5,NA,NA,CARPLTDKETQYF,TGCGCCAGACCCCTGACAGATAAAGAGACCCAGTACTTC
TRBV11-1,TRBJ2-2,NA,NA,CASSLQDTGELFF,TGTGCCAGCAGCTTACAGGACACCGGGGAGCTGTTTTTT
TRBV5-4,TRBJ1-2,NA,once,CASGGEGYGYTF,TGTGCCAGCGGTGGGGAGGGGTATGGCTACACCTTC
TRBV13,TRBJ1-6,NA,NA,CASSLLRGSPLHF,TGTGCCAGCAGCCTTCTCAGGGGTTCACCCCTCCACTTT
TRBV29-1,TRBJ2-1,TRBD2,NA,CSVVAGGREQFF,TGCAGCGTTGTGGCGGGGGGCCGGGAGCAGTTCTTC
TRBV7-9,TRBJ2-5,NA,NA,CASSLDKKETQYF,TGTGCCAGCAGCTTGGACAAGAAAGAGACCCAGTACTTC
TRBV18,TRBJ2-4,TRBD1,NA,CASSPGTEGNIQYF,TGTGCCAGCTCACCCGGGACAGAAGGAAACATTCAGTACTTC
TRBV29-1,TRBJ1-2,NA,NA,CSVDGDTHNYGYTF,TGCAGCGTTGACGGGGACACCCATAACTATGGCTACACCTTC
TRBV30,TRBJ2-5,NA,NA,CAWGGWTQGRETQYF,TGTGCCTGGGGGGGCTGGACGCAGGGGCGGGAGACCCAGTACTTC
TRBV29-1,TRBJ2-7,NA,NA,CSVRQGGEQYF,TGCAGCGTTCGGCAGGGGGGCGAGCAGTACTTC
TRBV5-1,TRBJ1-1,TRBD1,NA,CASKHPLETGRGTEAFF,TGCGCCAGCAAACATCCTCTTGAGACAGGGAGAGGAACTGAAGCTTTCTTT
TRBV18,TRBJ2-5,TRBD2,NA,CASTLAGLQETQYF,TGTGCCAGCACCTTAGCGGGCCTCCAAGAGACCCAGTACTTC